This T cell receptor beta chain came from a study of Tregs in tolerant kidney transplant recipients. The study's findings and limits: Antigen-driven expansion was suggested because donor-specific Tregs expanded more than all Tregs in tolerant patients.

Turning to this clone: The antigen is not known.

Repertoires were generated with immunoSEQ multiplex PCR, while TCRdb's copy carries only in-frame clones and drops some. This table lists about 48,000 clones. This sequence was found in a human donor who received a combined kidney and bone marrow transplant. The sample consisted of CD4+ T cells from blood, taken before the transplant.

Partial CDR3 DNA: TGTGCCAGCACCCGGGGGGGACTAGCTCTTCAAGAGACC. Its translation is CASTRGGLALQET. The entire CDR3 is CASTRGGLALQETQYF. This rearrangement joins TRBV6-2 or TRBV6-3 to TRBJ2-5; 9 nucleotides line up with TRBD2. The CDR3 end is not reached by the read, which stops 3 residues before it; the germline J gene fills it in. Trimming took 7 bases from V and 2 from J; bases not matched to a gene: 11. Germline-derived CDR1 and CDR2 are MNHEY and SVGEGT. This CDR3 region has 16 residues.